Below are 23 T cell receptor beta chains sequenced from a single sample in a study of shared clonotypes between healthy human individuals. Generated by immunoSEQ multiplex PCR, the TCRdb table keeps only in-frame clones and is missing some. The sample gives nearly 750,000 clones, roughly two thirds of which show up once; more than 1.5% is in the top ten. The material sequenced was memory CD4+ T cells sorted from blood. Noted subset: CD45RA-negative fraction. All receptors derive from a woman in her 30s in good health.

The CDR3 is CASSEAPPGGPLGTQYF. CDR3 DNA sequence: TGTGCCAGCAGTGAAGCGCCCCCGGGAGGGCCATTGGGGACCCAGTACTTC. The V call is TRBV6-1, the J call TRBJ2-5, with 8 bases that match TRBD2. Looked up from germline, CDR1 is MNHNS and CDR2 is SASEGT. This CDR3 has 17 amino acids. With 0 bases clipped from V and 7 bases from J, the junction kept 13 bases outside the gene matches.

This sequence joins TRBV7-6 and TRBJ2-5, with a possible D match to TRBD1 (8 bases). CDR3 size: 15 residues. Germline V lookup: CDR1 SGHVS, CDR2 FNYEAQ. Trimming shortened V by 5 bases and J by 4 bases, and 17 bases separated the two germline ends. CDR3 coding DNA: TGTGCCAGCAGCCGACAGACAGGGGAGGGAGAGACCCAGTACTTC. Translating it yields CASSRQTGEGETQYF.

The J gene is TRBJ2-5, the V gene TRBV28; D is unresolved. CDR1 and CDR2 from the germline V gene are MDHEN and SYDVKM. The V and J ends lost 7 bases and 6 bases respectively, with 12 bases between them. CDR3 size: 12 residues. This CDR3 reads CASTGGLKTQYF. In DNA, the CDR3 is TGTGCCAGCACAGGTGGGCTGAAGACCCAGTACTTC.

This clone was observed a single time. The chain uses TRBV5-1 and TRBJ1-2, with D hard to call. V shed 1 base and J shed 1 base, with 11 bases lying between them. CDR1 is SGHRS and CDR2 is YFSETQ in the germline V gene. The length of the CDR3 is 15 residues. CDR3 nucleotides: TGCGCCAGCAGCTTGCCCCGGCCCGATAACTATGGCTACACCTTC. Its protein product is CASSLPRPDNYGYTF.

This clone was seen many times. This chain links TRBV25-1 with TRBJ2-2; no firm D call. Looked up from germline, CDR1 is MGHDK and CDR2 is SYGVNS. The CDR3 covers 14 residues. V was pared by 0 bases and J by 7 bases, with 9 bases between. The CDR3 DNA is TGTGCCAGCAGTGAATATGTCGGCGGCGGGGAGCTGTTTTTT. Amino acids: CASSEYVGGGELFF.

The rearrangement uses TRBV10-3 and TRBJ2-1; D unresolved. This CDR3 has 14 amino acids. Trimming pared 11 bases from V and 0 bases from J, leaving 14 bases between. Germline CDR1 ENHRY, CDR2 SYGVKD. CDR3 in DNA: TGTGCCGTCTACAGATCAAGCTCCTACAATGAGCAGTTCTTC. Residues: CAVYRSSSYNEQFF.

This clone was seen a handful of times. The genes are TRBV7-6 and TRBJ2-3; 9 nucleotides agree with TRBD2. V was pared by 2 bases and J by 0 bases, with 12 bases of the junction left unmatched. Germline V gene lookup returns CDR1 SGHVS and CDR2 FNYEAQ. There are 19 residues in the CDR3. DNA of the CDR3: TGTGCCAGCAGCTTACGTCCTAGCGGGGCGACGGGTAGCACAGATACGCAGTATTTT. Translated, it gives CASSLRPSGATGSTDTQYF.

The V and J genes are TRBV6-9 and TRBJ1-6; no clear D. Trimming shortened V by 5 bases and J by 7 bases, and 12 bases separated the two germline ends. There are 14 residues in the CDR3. Germline values: CDR1 MNHGY, CDR2 SVAAGI. The CDR3 protein is CASSEGPTNSPLHF. The CDR3 DNA follows: TGTGCCAGCAGTGAAGGGCCAACCAATTCACCCCTCCACTTT.

In the case of this clone: A much larger clone sits a single nucleotide away, making a read error possible. Other DNA variants within this sample encode the same CDR3. The rearrangement uses TRBV6-4 and TRBJ2-6, with D unresolved. CDR1 MRHNA and CDR2 SNTAGT come from the germline V gene. The CDR3 is 15 amino acids. Trimming shortened V by 0 bases and J by 0 bases, and 3 bases separated the two germline ends. For the CDR3, the DNA is TGTGCCAGCAGTGACTCCAACTCTGGGGCCAACGTCCTGACTTTC. Protein sequence: CASSDSNSGANVLTF.

The chain employs TRBV7-2 and TRBJ2-7; D gene unclear. The CDR3 has 15 residues. Germline V lookup: CDR1 SGHTA, CDR2 FQGNSA. V gave up 3 bases and J gave up 2 bases, with 14 bases separating them. The CDR3 DNA follows: TGTGCCAGCAGCTTGAGGTGGCTAAGTGCCTACGAGCAGTACTTC. Protein product: CASSLRWLSAYEQYF.

J is TRBJ1-5 and V is TRBV7-9; D is possibly TRBD1 (5 bases). Germline values: CDR1 SEHNR, CDR2 FQNEAQ (reference sequence). This CDR3 contains 13 residues. The ends were cut back, 5 bases at V and 7 bases at J, with 12 bases in the middle. The CDR3 DNA is TGTGCCAGCAGCCCCGGGGGAGACCAGCCCCAGCATTTT. It is translated as CASSPGGDQPQHF.

V is TRBV2 and J is TRBJ1-2; 8 positions agree with TRBD1. Germline loops: CDR1 SNHLY, CDR2 FYNNEI. J was trimmed by 3 bases and V by 3 bases; bases with no gene match: 3. The CDR3 covers 14 residues. Here the CDR3 reads CASSEDRVDYGYTF. CDR3 bases: TGTGCCAGCAGTGAGGACAGGGTTGACTATGGCTACACCTTC.

This sequence joins TRBV14 and TRBJ1-2; D is undetermined. The CDR3 length is 13 residues. The V end was cut by 0 bases, the J end by 7 bases, with 9 bases between. Germline assignment: CDR1 SGHDN and CDR2 FVKESK. CDR3 nucleotides: TGTGCCAGCAGCCAAGATCTAGGAGGTGGCTACACCTTC. This translates into CASSQDLGGGYTF.

This clone has a handful of counts. The chain recombines TRBV7-9 with TRBJ2-2; the D gene is possibly TRBD2 (5 bases). V was shortened by 6 bases and J by 5 bases, with 10 bases between the two germline ends. The CDR3 runs to 13 residues. The germline V gene encodes CDR1 SEHNR and CDR2 FQNEAQ (reference sequence). This CDR3 reads CASSPSGTGELFF. The CDR3 coding sequence is TGTGCCAGCAGTCCGTCGGGGACCGGGGAGCTGTTTTTT. Variable domain in full (rest from reference TRBV7-9 and TRBJ2-2): DTGVSQNPRHKITKRGQNVTFRCDPISEHNRLYWYRQTLGQGPEFLTYFQNEAQLEKSRLLSDRFSAERPKGSFSTLEIQRTEQGDSAMYLCASSPSGTGELFFGEGSRLTVL.

The V call is TRBV5-1, the J call TRBJ2-1; tentative D call: TRBD1 (5 bases). V gave up 1 base and J gave up 1 base, with 6 bases separating them. The length of the CDR3 is 14 residues. CDR1 and CDR2 from the germline V gene are SGHRS and YFSETQ. The DNA for the CDR3 is TGCGCCAGCAGCTTGAGACAGTCCTACAATGAGCAGTTCTTC. Translation gives CASSLRQSYNEQFF. Looking up the rest from reference TRBV5-1 and TRBJ2-1 gives the full variable domain: KAGVTQTPRYLIKTRGQQVTLSCSPISGHRSVSWYQQTPGQGLQFLFEYFSETQRNKGNFPGRFSGRQFSNSRSEMNVSTLELGDSALYLCASSLRQSYNEQFFGPGTRLTVL.

This chain uses TRBV19 with TRBJ2-1; the D gene is possibly TRBD2 (6 bases). The CDR3 has 15 residues. The germline V gene encodes CDR1 LNHDA and CDR2 SQIVND (reference sequence). Trimming stripped 2 bases from V and 10 bases from J, with 18 bases between. The DNA of the CDR3 is TGTGCCAGTAGTATATATGTCGCAGCGGGCAAGGAGCAGTTCTTC. Its translation: CASSIYVAAGKEQFF.

This clone is a singleton in its sample. The rearrangement links TRBV6-1 to TRBJ2-3, with a possible D match to TRBD1 (5 bases). The CDR3 sequence is 16 residues long. CDR1 is MNHNS and CDR2 is SASEGT in the germline V gene. V was pared by 0 bases and J by 0 bases, with 10 bases between. The CDR3 nucleotides are TGTGCCAGCAGTGAAGCCTCGACAGTTAGCACAGATACGCAGTATTTT. This sequence encodes CASSEASTVSTDTQYF.

This clone was seen a single time. The chain combines TRBV2 with TRBJ1-1, with D possibly matching TRBD1 (6 bases). Trimming stripped 5 bases from V and 1 base from J, with 11 bases between. The CDR3 consists of 14 residues. Per the germline V gene, CDR1 is SNHLY and CDR2 is FYNNEI. CDR3 DNA: TGTGCCAGCAGTCAGCTACAGGGGAACACTGAAGCTTTCTTT. It yields the protein CASSQLQGNTEAFF.

Regarding this clone: The same CDR3 is also encoded by other DNA sequences in this sample. The chain joins TRBV7-2 to TRBJ1-5; 7 nucleotides align to TRBD1. CDR3 length equals 15 residues. Per the germline V gene, CDR1 is SGHTA and CDR2 is FQGNSA. The V gene end was trimmed by 5 bases and the J gene end by 1 base; junction bases not matched to a gene: 5. The CDR3 region has the DNA TGTGCCAGCAGCACGACAGGGTCGAGCAATCAGCCCCAGCATTTT. Translation: CASSTTGSSNQPQHF.

The rearrangement uses TRBV14 and TRBJ2-7; D is undetermined. V shed 2 bases and J shed 6 bases, with 8 bases lying between them. Germline CDR1 SGHDN, CDR2 FVKESK. The CDR3 loop spans 12 amino acids. The CDR3 sequence is CASSQHLFEQYF. The CDR3 DNA reads TGTGCCAGCAGCCAACATCTTTTCGAGCAGTACTTC.

This clone showed up just a few times. The chain combines TRBV5-1 with TRBJ2-7, with 7 positions matching TRBD1. With V trimmed by 2 bases and J by 7 bases, 9 bases remained unmatched. Germline lookup yields CDR1 SGHRS and CDR2 YFSETQ. The CDR3 has 14 amino acids. This CDR3 reads CASSFQDRNDEQYF. The CDR3 bases are TGCGCCAGCAGCTTCCAGGACAGGAACGATGAGCAGTACTTC.

The chain couples TRBV5-1 to TRBJ2-5; 15 bases match TRBD2. Trimming at V came to 4 bases and at J to 0 bases, leaving 4 bases not matched to a gene. The CDR3 contains 17 residues. Per germline, CDR1 SGHRS and CDR2 YFSETQ. The CDR3 bases are TGCGCCAGCAGCGGCGGACTAGCGGGAGGGTACCAAGAGACCCAGTACTTC. Translating it yields CASSGGLAGGYQETQYF.

In the case of this clone: Other DNA sequences in this sample translate to the same CDR3. V gene TRBV27 combines with J gene TRBJ2-7; perhaps TRBD1 as D (6 bases). The V end was cut by 4 bases, the J end by 5 bases, with 12 bases between. The CDR3 sequence is 13 residues long. The germline CDR1 and CDR2 sequences are MNHEY and SMNVEV (reference sequence). CDR3 protein: CASSSNRVHEQYF. The CDR3, as DNA: TGTGCCAGCAGTTCGAACAGGGTTCACGAGCAGTACTTC.